Reported below is one T cell receptor (beta chain). It has no known antigen specificity. Base-call qualities are not available, and no considerably larger clone is one nucleotide away. The listed sequencing device is Illumina HiSeq 2500. Quantitative 5'-RACE with molecular barcodes was the method used to prepare the TCR beta libraries. Per the original workflow: To identify disease-linked TCR variants, a new computational method was used, one built on a probabilistic model of VDJ rearrangement. The public sequencing data were trimmed at Q25 with fastp and processed into clonotypes with MiXCR by TCRdb, which kept only in-frame beta chains. When rows share a CDR3 protein, they turn into one entry using the most common DNA and genes. The V and J calls and clone size are TCRdb's, not the authors'. This sample gives 250,000 to 300,000 distinct CDR3 sequences in total; around 20% of them show up just once. Around 7.8% of the sample goes to the ten largest clones.

This specimen comes from a study of CD8 T cells in ankylosing spondylitis (TCRdb year 2017). Regarding the study in general: T cell receptor beta repertoires were profiled in healthy donors and ankylosing spondylitis patients so that disease-linked TCR variants could be found. The whole study cohort included over a hundred healthy donors and under 30 ankylosing spondylitis patients. Peripheral blood samples were taken, and synovial fluid was additionally collected from ankylosing spondylitis patients.

The investigation overall reported the following: The disease-linked clones showed a CD8+ phenotype and occurred at relatively low frequencies in peripheral blood. Significant enrichment of the disease-linked clones was reported in matched synovial fluid samples from ankylosing spondylitis patients. A TCR beta motif made up of several highly homologous amino acid variants appeared to be characteristic of blood from ankylosing spondylitis patients. Some motif variants were previously reported in synovial fluid and blood of reactive arthritis patients, suggesting common disease-initiation mechanisms.

The sequencing input was blood, either unsorted or a sorted T cell fraction (not recorded which). The TCR comes from a male donor with ankylosing spondylitis or in good health (not recorded which).

CDR3 loop: CAISEGRITGEETQYF. The nucleotide sequence reads TGTGCCATCAGTGAGGGCCGCATAACAGGGGAAGAGACCCAGTACTTC. This receptor chain uses TRBV10-3 and TRBJ2-5; 7 nucleotides in the junction match TRBD1. Including the terminal cysteine and phenylalanine, the CDR3 comprises 16 residues. Only CDR3 DNA remains: 48 bases, in frame from the first base. As encoded in the germline V gene, CDR1 is ENHRY while CDR2 is SYGVKD. Germline trimming amounts to 2 bases on V and 3 bases on J, with 9 as the count of junction bases outside the gene matches.